The clone carrying this T cell receptor (beta chain) was counted between two and nine times. What it binds is not known. This CDR3 region has 14 residues. The germline V gene encodes CDR1 MDHEN and CDR2 SYDVKM. The J segment lost 4 bases and the V segment lost 7 bases, leaving 8 bases of the junction unmatched. This sample was included in a study of beta chain features in type 1 diabetes. Study information: Patients shared similar age, gender and cell yields with healthy donors.

The investigators reverse transcribed all of the isolated RNA, so they sequenced expressed TCRB transcripts. Assay used: immunoSEQ multiplex PCR; TCRdb lists only in-frame clones, some missing. The table records approximately 240,000 clones, around 15% of them present only once. Every donor had blood drawn once into heparin, approximately 120 mL on average. Sorting with CD45RO/CCR7/CD25/CD127/CD95/CD27 yielded naive, central memory, regulatory and stem-like memory CD4+ cells. Study outcomes and limitations: Type 1 diabetes patients had TCRB CDR3s that were shorter (moderately but significantly so) in all four CD4+ subsets. It was not settled here whether HLA type affects TCRB rearrangement.

This TCR came from a man under 40 with type 1 diabetes. Source material: naive CD4+ T cells from blood. V gene TRBV28 combines with J gene TRBJ2-3; the match to TRBD1 covers 7 bases. CDR3: CASIRDRASDTQYF. In nucleotides, the CDR3 is TGTGCCAGCATCCGCGACAGGGCCTCAGATACGCAGTATTTT. Full variable domain (remainder filled in from reference TRBV28 and TRBJ2-3): DVKVTQSSRYLVKRTGEKVFLECVQDMDHENMFWYRQDPGLGLRLIYFSYDVKMKEKGDIPEGYSVSREKKERFSLILESASTNQTSMYLCASIRDRASDTQYFGPGTRLTVL.